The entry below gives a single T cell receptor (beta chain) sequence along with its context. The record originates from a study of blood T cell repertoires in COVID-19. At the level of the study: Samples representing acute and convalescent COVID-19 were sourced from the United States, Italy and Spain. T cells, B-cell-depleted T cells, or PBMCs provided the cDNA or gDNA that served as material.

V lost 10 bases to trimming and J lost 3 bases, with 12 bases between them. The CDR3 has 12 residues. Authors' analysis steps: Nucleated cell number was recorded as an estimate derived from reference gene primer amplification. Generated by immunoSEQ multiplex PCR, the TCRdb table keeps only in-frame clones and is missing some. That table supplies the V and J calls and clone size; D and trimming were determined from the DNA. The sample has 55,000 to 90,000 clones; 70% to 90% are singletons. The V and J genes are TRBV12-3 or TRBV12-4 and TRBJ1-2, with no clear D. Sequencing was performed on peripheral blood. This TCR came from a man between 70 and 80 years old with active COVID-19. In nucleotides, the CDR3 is TGTGCCACCACGGGGAGGGACTATGGCTACACCTTC. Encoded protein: CATTGRDYGYTF.